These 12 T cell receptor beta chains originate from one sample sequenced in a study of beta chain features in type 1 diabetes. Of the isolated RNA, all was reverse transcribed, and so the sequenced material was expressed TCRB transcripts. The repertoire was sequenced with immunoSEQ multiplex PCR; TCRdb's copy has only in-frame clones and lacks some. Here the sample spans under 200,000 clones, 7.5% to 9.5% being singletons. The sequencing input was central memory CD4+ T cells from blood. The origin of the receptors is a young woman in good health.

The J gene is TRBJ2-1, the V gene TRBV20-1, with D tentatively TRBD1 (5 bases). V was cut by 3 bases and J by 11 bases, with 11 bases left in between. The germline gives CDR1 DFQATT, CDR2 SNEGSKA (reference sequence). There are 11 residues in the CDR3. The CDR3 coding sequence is TGCAGTGCTAGTGGGGCGTACAAGCAGTTCTTC. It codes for CSASGAYKQFF.

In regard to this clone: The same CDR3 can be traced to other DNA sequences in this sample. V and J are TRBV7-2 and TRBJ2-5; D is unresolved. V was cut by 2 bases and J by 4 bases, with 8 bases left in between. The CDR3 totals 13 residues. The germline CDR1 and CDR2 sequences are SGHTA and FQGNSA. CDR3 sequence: CASSLSGGETQYF. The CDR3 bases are TGTGCCAGCAGCTTATCGGGTGGAGAGACCCAGTACTTC.

The CDR3 region is CANLGTEAFF. CDR3 bases: TGTGCCAACCTAGGCACTGAAGCTTTCTTT. The V and J genes are TRBV6-4 and TRBJ1-1; D gene ambiguous. Germline values: CDR1 MRHNA, CDR2 SNTAGT. The CDR3 spans 10 residues. The V end was cut by 10 bases, the J end by 4 bases, with 7 bases between.

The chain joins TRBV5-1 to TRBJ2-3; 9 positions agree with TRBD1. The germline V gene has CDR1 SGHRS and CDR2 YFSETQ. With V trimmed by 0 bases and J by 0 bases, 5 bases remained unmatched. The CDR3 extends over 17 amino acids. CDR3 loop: CASSLGVGTGSTDTQYF. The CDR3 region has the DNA TGCGCCAGCAGCTTGGGAGTGGGGACAGGGAGCACAGATACGCAGTATTTT.

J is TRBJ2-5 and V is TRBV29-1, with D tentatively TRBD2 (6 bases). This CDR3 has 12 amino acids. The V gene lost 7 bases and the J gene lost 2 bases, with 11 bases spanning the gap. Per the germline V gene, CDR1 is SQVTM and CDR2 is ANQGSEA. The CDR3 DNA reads TGCAGCGCCGGGACTTATCAAGAGACCCAGTACTTC. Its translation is CSAGTYQETQYF.

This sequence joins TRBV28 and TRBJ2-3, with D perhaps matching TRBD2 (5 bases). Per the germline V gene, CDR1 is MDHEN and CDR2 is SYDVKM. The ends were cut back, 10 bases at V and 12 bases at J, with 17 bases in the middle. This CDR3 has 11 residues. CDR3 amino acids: CATGGGSGQYF. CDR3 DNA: TGTGCCACGGGTGGAGGCTCGGGACAGTATTTT.

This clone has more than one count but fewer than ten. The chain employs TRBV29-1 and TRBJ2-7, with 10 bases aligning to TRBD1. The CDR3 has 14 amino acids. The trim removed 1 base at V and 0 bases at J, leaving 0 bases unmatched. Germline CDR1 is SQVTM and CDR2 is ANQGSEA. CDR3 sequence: CSVEGDRGSYEQYF. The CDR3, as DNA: TGCAGCGTTGAAGGGGACAGGGGCTCCTACGAGCAGTACTTC.

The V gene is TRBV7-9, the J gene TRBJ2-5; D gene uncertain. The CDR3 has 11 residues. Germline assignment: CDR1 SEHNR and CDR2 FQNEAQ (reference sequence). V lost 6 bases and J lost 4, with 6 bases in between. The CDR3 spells CASRAGETQYF. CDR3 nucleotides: TGTGCCAGCAGAGCCGGAGAGACCCAGTACTTC.

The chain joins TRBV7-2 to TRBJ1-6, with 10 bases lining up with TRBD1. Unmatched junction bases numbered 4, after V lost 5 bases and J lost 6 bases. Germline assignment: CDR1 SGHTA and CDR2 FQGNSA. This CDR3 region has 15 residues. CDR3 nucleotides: TGTGCCAGCAGCCCCTGGACAGGGGGTAATTCACCCCTCCACTTT. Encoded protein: CASSPWTGGNSPLHF.

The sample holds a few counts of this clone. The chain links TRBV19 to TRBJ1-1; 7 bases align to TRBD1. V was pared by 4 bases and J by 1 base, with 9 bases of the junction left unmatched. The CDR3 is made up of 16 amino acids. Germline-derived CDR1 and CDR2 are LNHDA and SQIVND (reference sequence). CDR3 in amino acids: CASSKGGIQTNTEAFF. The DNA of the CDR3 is TGTGCCAGTAGTAAAGGGGGCATCCAAACGAACACTGAAGCTTTCTTT.

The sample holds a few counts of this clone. The DNA for the CDR3 is TGCGCCAGCAGCTTAACTCCGAACACCGGGGAGCTGTTTTTT. This translates into CASSLTPNTGELFF. The V call is TRBV5-1, the J call TRBJ2-2; D unresolved. V was shortened by 2 bases and J by 0 bases, with 5 bases between the two germline ends. The CDR3 sequence is 14 residues long. From germline, CDR1 is SGHRS and CDR2 YFSETQ. The whole variable domain, filled in from reference TRBV5-1 and TRBJ2-2, reads KAGVTQTPRYLIKTRGQQVTLSCSPISGHRSVSWYQQTPGQGLQFLFEYFSETQRNKGNFPGRFSGRQFSNSRSEMNVSTLELGDSALYLCASSLTPNTGELFFGEGSRLTVL.

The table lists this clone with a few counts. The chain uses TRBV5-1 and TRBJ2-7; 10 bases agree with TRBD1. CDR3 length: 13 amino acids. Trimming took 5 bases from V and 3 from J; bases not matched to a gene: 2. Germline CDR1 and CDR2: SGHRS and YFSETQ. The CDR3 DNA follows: TGCGCCAGCAGGAGGACAGGGGGCTACGAGCAGTACTTC. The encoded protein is CASRRTGGYEQYF.